The rows below give T cell receptor beta chains drawn from one sample of a study of T cell repertoires in cytomegalovirus infection. TCRdb passed the reads through MiXCR, listing each CDR3 protein once. The profile shows approximately 150,000 distinct CDR3 sequences, about 6.5% of them singletons. Sequenced: PBMCs. These receptors originate from a human donor in good health (CMV status not recorded). Some clones in this sample may be carry-over from other donors' samples. CDR3s leave out the opening cysteine and the closing phenylalanine or tryptophan. Each record gives: D gene, V gene, clone size, J gene, CDR3 protein. The D gene is left open where the match is weak. Clone size appears in some rows only: once, few, many, or a class for an expanded clone.

>NA|TRBV6-2/TRBV6-3|few|TRBJ2-1
ASSYSLAHNEQF
>NA|TRBV7-2|many|TRBJ1-6
ASSLAFNSPLH
>NA|TRBV7-9|NA|TRBJ1-3
ASTQNSGNTIY
>NA|TRBV30|many|TRBJ1-2
AWSVSSNYGYT
>NA|TRBV7-2|many|TRBJ2-7
ASSLISGDEQY
>TRBD1|TRBV12-3/TRBV12-4|many|TRBJ1-6
ASSETGSDSPLH
>NA|TRBV5-4|few|TRBJ1-1
ASSLGLGSTEAF
>TRBD1|TRBV7-2|many|TRBJ2-5
ASSSTGLQETQY
>NA|TRBV5-4|many|TRBJ2-2
ASSLVAGTGELF
>NA|TRBV7-2|many|TRBJ1-1
ATKTSLGNTEAF
>TRBD2|TRBV7-6|many|TRBJ2-3
ASSFRAGITDTQY
>NA|TRBV18|few|TRBJ2-2
ASSDRGGELF
>TRBD2|TRBV20-1|NA|TRBJ2-1
SARGSGRFNEQF
>NA|TRBV7-2|many|TRBJ1-3
ASSLESRNTIY
>NA|TRBV10-3|many|TRBJ1-2
AISLQENYGYT
>NA|TRBV4-3|few|TRBJ1-1
ASSHGQAGAEAF
>NA|TRBV20-1|many|TRBJ1-5
SARDGRGPQH
>NA|TRBV7-3|few|TRBJ2-3
ASSFLEQDTQY
>NA|TRBV28|many|TRBJ2-5
ASSFEGQETQY
>NA|TRBV10-3|many|TRBJ1-2
AISLRDTNNYGYT
>NA|TRBV7-2|many|TRBJ1-5
ASSFWGGYDQPQH
>TRBD1|TRBV4-1|many|TRBJ1-1
ASSQRGLGNTEAF
>TRBD1|TRBV7-8|medium-sized|TRBJ2-7
ASSPHPGQESRSSYEQY
>TRBD2|TRBV20-1|NA|TRBJ2-2
SATVAGNTGELV
>NA|TRBV20-1|many|TRBJ2-1
SALDWPEQF
>NA|TRBV7-6|few|TRBJ2-7
ASSLAHGTFGEQY
>NA|TRBV7-2|many|TRBJ2-7
ASSLESMAAYEQY
>NA|TRBV29-1|few|TRBJ2-1
SVELSNEQF
>NA|TRBV12-3/TRBV12-4|NA|TRBJ1-1
ASTPQGGSNTEAF
>TRBD1|TRBV7-2|many|TRBJ2-7
ASSQGTGVLYEQY
>TRBD1|TRBV2|many|TRBJ1-6
ASRQGARGNSPLH
>TRBD1|TRBV7-8|few|TRBJ2-2
ASSRTGARAGELF
>NA|TRBV10-3|many|TRBJ1-3
AISGELAGNTIY
>NA|TRBV28|few|TRBJ2-2
ASRGDTGELF
>NA|TRBV7-9|many|TRBJ2-3
ASSWAEDTQY
>NA|TRBV7-9|many|TRBJ2-1
ASSLTGSYNEQF
>NA|TRBV7-8|many|TRBJ1-1
ASRKGLSEENTEAF
>TRBD1|TRBV18|few|TRBJ1-1
ASSREQGHTEAF
>NA|TRBV4-2|many|TRBJ2-5
ASSQDHGTQY
>NA|TRBV7-2|many|TRBJ1-6
ASTQGGRRSSPLH
>NA|TRBV4-3|NA|TRBJ1-1
ASSQEASWTEAF
>NA|TRBV20-1|NA|TRBJ2-7
SVGLAGWAFYEQY
>TRBD2|TRBV7-2|many|TRBJ2-5
ASSPGRVAAPQETQY
>TRBD1|TRBV11-3|many|TRBJ1-3
ASSLGTGLSGNTIY
>TRBD2|TRBV7-2|many|TRBJ2-1
ASSLVASGGANEQF
>NA|TRBV7-8|many|TRBJ2-7
ASSLGDLREQY
>NA|TRBV25-1|NA|TRBJ1-2
ASTSGYGYT
>NA|TRBV15|NA|TRBJ1-5
ATASWDLGFQH
>NA|TRBV7-4|many|TRBJ1-2
ASSHLGQTPYGYT
>NA|TRBV7-2|medium-sized|TRBJ1-5
ASSSWVGGEQPQH
>TRBD1|TRBV10-3|NA|TRBJ2-2
ATIGQGRGTGELF
>NA|TRBV5-5|few|TRBJ1-1
ASSLEWGTEAF
>TRBD1|TRBV6-6|many|TRBJ2-7
ASSEGQVGYGQY
>NA|TRBV20-1|many|TRBJ2-3
SARASGTDTQY
>TRBD1|TRBV6-1|many|TRBJ1-1
ASSRDRGVTEAF